This T cell receptor beta chain was found in a study of T cells in Graves' hyperthyroidism and ophthalmopathy. The study enrolled patients aged 18 to 65 with newly diagnosed hyperthyroidism of under 2 months' duration. The CDR3 has 15 residues. Losses at the gene ends were 2 bases for V and 4 bases for J; bases not matched to a gene: 2. The germline CDR1 and CDR2 sequences are SGDLS and YYNGEE. Amplified regions were TCR beta CDR3 sequences from RNA transcripts. During a first-round RT-PCR of the TCR CDR3, the HTBI primer set was used. TCRdb passed the multiplex PCR reads through MiXCR, listing each CDR3 protein once. The data hold about 560,000 distinct CDR3 sequences, with around 17% observed a single time.

The receptor was derived from a woman aged 18-29 years with Graves' hyperthyroidism. The J gene is TRBJ2-3, the V gene TRBV9; TRBD2 agrees at 12 bases. Input material: blood. The CDR3 loop reads CASSVTSGGADTQYF. CDR3 sequence (DNA): TGTGCCAGCAGCGTGACTAGCGGGGGAGCAGATACGCAGTATTTT.